What follows describes a single T cell receptor (beta chain). The data were obtained in a study of shared clonotypes between healthy human individuals. The data were produced by immunoSEQ multiplex PCR, yet TCRdb's version contains in-frame clones alone and is incomplete. The sample includes some 2.1 million clones, 90% to 95% of them seen just once. Looked up from germline, CDR1 is KGHSH and CDR2 is LQKENI. The CDR3 runs to 14 residues. Trimming removed 6 bases from V and 5 bases from J, with 16 bases in between. The chain links TRBV18 to TRBJ1-1; TRBD1 might be the D (6 bases). The sequence derives from a man younger than 30 in good health. Sequencing was carried out using naive CD4+ T cells sorted from blood. Subset here: CD45RA+ positively selected. CDR3 nucleotide sequence: TGTGCCAGCTCCGAGGCGGGGGCCGGAACTGAAGCTTTCTTT. Protein: CASSEAGAGTEAFF.